The clone carrying this T cell receptor beta chain has just a few counts. As yet, its antigen is unknown. This entry comes from a study of cytomegalovirus exposure and HLA in healthy donors. Overall study results and limits: Near-uniform donor sequencing depth was presumed by presence/absence analyses.

Both 60 Vbeta primers and 13 Jbeta primers went into the PCR. TCRdb's table, derived via immunoSEQ multiplex PCR, lists solely in-frame clones and lacks some. The data contain 160,000 or so clones, over 60% of them singletons. This CDR3 is 16 amino acids long. V gave up 1 base and J gave up 6 bases; unmatched junction bases: 12. Germline-derived CDR1 and CDR2 are LGHNA and YSLEER. The receptor was derived from a woman aged 25 to 39 in good health and CMV-seronegative. The sample comprised PBMCs. The rearrangement joins TRBV4-3 to TRBJ2-7; 7 nucleotides agree with TRBD1. The DNA for the CDR3 is TGCGCCAGCAGCCAAGCCCCAAACCGAGACAGGGCCGAGCAGTACTTC. Residues: CASSQAPNRDRAEQYF.